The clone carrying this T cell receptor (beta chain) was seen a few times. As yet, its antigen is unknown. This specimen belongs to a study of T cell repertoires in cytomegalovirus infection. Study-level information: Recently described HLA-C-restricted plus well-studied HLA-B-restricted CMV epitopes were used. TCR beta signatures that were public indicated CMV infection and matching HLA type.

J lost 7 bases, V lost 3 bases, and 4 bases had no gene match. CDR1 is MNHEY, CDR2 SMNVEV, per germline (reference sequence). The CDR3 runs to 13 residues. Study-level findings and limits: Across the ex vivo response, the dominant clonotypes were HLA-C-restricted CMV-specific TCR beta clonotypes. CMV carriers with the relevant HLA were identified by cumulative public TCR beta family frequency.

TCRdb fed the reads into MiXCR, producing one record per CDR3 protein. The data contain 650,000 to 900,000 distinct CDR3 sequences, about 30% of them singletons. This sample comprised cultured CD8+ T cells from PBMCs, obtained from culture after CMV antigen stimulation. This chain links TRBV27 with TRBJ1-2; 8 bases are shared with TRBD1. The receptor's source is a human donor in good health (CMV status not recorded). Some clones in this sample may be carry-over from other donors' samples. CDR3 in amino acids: CASSFQGAPGYTF. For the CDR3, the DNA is TGTGCCAGCAGTTTCCAGGGGGCGCCTGGCTACACCTTC.